Following are 9 T cell receptor beta chains from one sample sequenced in a study of regulatory T cells in long-lasting Graves disease. HTBI primers from iRepertoire and Arm-PCR of CDR3 regions yielded the TCR beta libraries. In TCRdb, the multiplex PCR reads were re-called with MiXCR into one record per CDR3 protein. The sample lists hundreds of thousands of distinct CDR3 sequences, around 15% occurring once. Time point defined: newly diagnosed GD, antithyroid drugs for less than 3 months. RNA extracted from PBMCs served as the sequencing template. This sample comprised peripheral blood mononuclear cells (PBMCs), obtained at new diagnosis, from a patient treated with antithyroid drugs. Receptor source: a female donor with Graves disease.

This clonotype was detected many times. The chain joins TRBV20-1 to TRBJ2-1; D not certain. The last part of the DNA fits TRBJ2-5 better; the J call may be wrong. Germline values: CDR1 DFQATT, CDR2 SNEGSKA (reference sequence). The CDR3 extends over 14 amino acids. The CDR3 DNA is TGCAGTGCTAGAGCGGAATACGGTGGGGAGACCCAGTACTTC. It yields the protein CSARAEYGGETQYF.

The chain recombines TRBV29-1 with TRBJ1-4; 9 bases align to TRBD1. V was clipped by 7 bases and J by 6 bases; unmatched bases: 9. The CDR3 spans 14 residues. Germline assignment: CDR1 SQVTM and CDR2 ANQGSEA. The CDR3 spells CSAIGQGNYEKLFF. The DNA for the CDR3 is TGCAGCGCCATAGGACAGGGGAATTATGAAAAACTGTTTTTT.

This clonotype was observed at least ten times. The genes are TRBV28 and TRBJ2-7; 8 nucleotides match TRBD2. V gave up 8 bases and J gave up 4 bases; unmatched junction bases: 4. The CDR3 has 12 residues. Germline V gives CDR1 MDHEN, CDR2 SYDVKM. This CDR3 is CASGAGVYEQYF. As DNA, the CDR3 is TGTGCCAGCGGAGCGGGAGTTTACGAGCAGTACTTC.

This clonotype has a handful of counts. The chain joins TRBV13 to TRBJ2-5, with TRBD2 matching 15 bases. In germline, CDR1 is PRHDT, CDR2 FYEKMQ (reference sequence). The J segment lost 6 bases and the V segment lost 4 bases, leaving 6 bases of the junction unmatched. The CDR3 loop spans 16 amino acids. The CDR3 loop reads CASSSGLAGGLKTQYF. CDR3 nucleotides: TGTGCCAGCAGCTCCGGACTAGCGGGGGGGCTGAAGACCCAGTACTTC.

The V call is TRBV6-5, the J call TRBJ2-5; D ambiguous. The V gene lost 0 bases and the J gene lost 2 bases, with 10 bases spanning the gap. Germline V gene sequence: CDR1 MNHEY, CDR2 SVGAGI. The CDR3 runs to 15 residues. The CDR3, as DNA: TGTGCCAGCAGTTACTCGGCAGGTCTACAAGAGACCCAGTACTTC. Translated, it gives CASSYSAGLQETQYF.

This clonotype has a count of ten or more. The DNA for the CDR3 is TGCAGTGCTAGAGATCTGGGGGAACTATCCTACGAGCAGTACTTC. Protein: CSARDLGELSYEQYF. V usage is TRBV20-1 and J usage is TRBJ2-7; perhaps D is TRBD1 or TRBD2 (5 bases each). The CDR3 is 15 residues long. V was clipped by 0 bases and J by 1 base, with 13 bases between them. CDR1 is DFQATT, CDR2 SNEGSKA, per germline (reference sequence).

This clonotype has ten or more counts. The V call is TRBV7-8, the J call TRBJ2-7, with 10 bases fitting TRBD2. The germline CDR1 and CDR2 sequences are SGHVS and FQNEAQ. After removal of 5 bases from V and 3 bases from J, the junction contained 4 bases not matched to a gene. This CDR3 has 14 residues. The CDR3 nucleotides are TGTGCCAGCAGCCTCGGGACTAGCGACTACGAGCAGTACTTC. Residues: CASSLGTSDYEQYF.

This clonotype has more than one count but fewer than ten. Being one base from a much bigger clone, this may be a read error. The chain links TRBV4-3 to TRBJ1-1; the D is unclear. Trimming pared 0 bases from V and 0 bases from J, leaving 8 bases between. CDR1 and CDR2 (germline): LGHNA, YSLEER. The CDR3 sequence is 15 residues long. The CDR3 nucleotides read TGCGCCAGCAGCCAAGAAAGGTCACTGAACACTGAAGCTTTCTTT. Amino acids: CASSQERSLNTEAFF.

This chain uses TRBV24-1 with TRBJ2-2; 8 nucleotides line up with TRBD2. Germline loops: CDR1 KGHDR, CDR2 SFDVKD. The CDR3 extends over 14 amino acids. J lost 4 bases, V lost 5 bases, and 2 bases had no gene match. As DNA, the CDR3 is TGTGCCACCAGTGGCGGGAGGATCACCGGGGAGCTGTTTTTT. Its protein product is CATSGGRITGELFF.